This T cell receptor (beta chain) was observed in a study of response to subunit inactivated influenza vaccine. Whole-study results and caveats: Each seasonal influenza vaccination recruits few new T cells, the authors suggested.

Trimming pared 2 bases from V and 1 base from J, leaving 17 bases between. The CDR3 runs 17 residues. Germline V gives CDR1 SEHNR, CDR2 FQNEAQ (reference sequence). There are a few counts of this clonotype. What it binds is unknown. TCRdb re-called the RT-PCR reads with MiXCR, one entry per CDR3 protein. The table shows fewer than 600,000 distinct CDR3 sequences, with 7.2% occurring only once. The V and J genes are TRBV7-9 and TRBJ1-1, with a tentative D call TRBD1 (5 bases). Sequenced here: PBMCs from blood, sampled approximately 25 months after vaccination. The source is a man between 50 and 69 years old who received an inactivated influenza vaccine. The CDR3: CASSLLWVGPKNTEAFF. The CDR3 DNA reads as TGTGCCAGCAGCTTACTATGGGTGGGACCGAAGAACACTGAAGCTTTCTTT.